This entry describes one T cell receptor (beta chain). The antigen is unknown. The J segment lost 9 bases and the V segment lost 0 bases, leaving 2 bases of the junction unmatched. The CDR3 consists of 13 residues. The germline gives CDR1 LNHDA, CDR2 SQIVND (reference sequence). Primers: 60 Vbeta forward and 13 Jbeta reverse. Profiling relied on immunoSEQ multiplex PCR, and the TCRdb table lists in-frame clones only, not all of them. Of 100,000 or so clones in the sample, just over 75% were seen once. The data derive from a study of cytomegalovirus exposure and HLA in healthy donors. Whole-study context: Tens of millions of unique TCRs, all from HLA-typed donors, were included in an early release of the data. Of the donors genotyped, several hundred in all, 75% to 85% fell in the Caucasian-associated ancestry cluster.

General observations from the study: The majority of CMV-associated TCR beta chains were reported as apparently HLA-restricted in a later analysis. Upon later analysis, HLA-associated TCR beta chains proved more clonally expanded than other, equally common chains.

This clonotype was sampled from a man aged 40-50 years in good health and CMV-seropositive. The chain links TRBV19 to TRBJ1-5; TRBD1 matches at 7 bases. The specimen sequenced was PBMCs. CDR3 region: CASSIDGQAPQHF. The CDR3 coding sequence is TGTGCCAGTAGTATAGACGGACAGGCGCCCCAGCATTTT. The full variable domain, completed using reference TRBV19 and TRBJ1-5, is DGGITQSPKYLFRKEGQNVTLSCEQNLNHDAMYWYRQDPGQGLRLIYYSQIVNDFQKGDIAEGYSVSREKKESFPLTVTSAQKNPTAFYLCASSIDGQAPQHFGDGTRLSIL.